Listed below are T cell receptor beta chains from one sample, sequenced in a study of metastatic and nonmetastatic thyroid tumors. MiXCR reprocessed the PCR reads for TCRdb. The data hold around 18,000 clones, with about 32% observed a single time. Material for sequencing was tumor tissue. All receptors come from a male donor with papillary thyroid cancer or a benign thyroid nodule (not recorded which). Some clones in this sample may be carry-over from other donors' samples. Both conserved end residues are part of each CDR3. Fields, in order: J gene, V gene, CDR3 protein.

>TRBJ2-1|TRBV5-1
CASSLVFPEQFF
>TRBJ1-1|TRBV7-8
CASTTFSGDTEAFF
>TRBJ2-3|TRBV14
CASSQVPRGRTDTQYF
>TRBJ2-7|TRBV7-6
CASSLGTSGSYEQYF
>TRBJ2-7|TRBV6-1
CASSEQGQLNF
>TRBJ1-2|TRBV7-9
CASSLVPGNYGYTF
>TRBJ2-7|TRBV7-8
CASSNTAWEGEQYF
>TRBJ2-7|TRBV27
CASSYGQGLEQYF
>TRBJ2-1|TRBV20-1
CSAREAAEYNEQFF
>TRBJ2-1|TRBV20-1
CSARDPRQGVNEQFF
>TRBJ1-1|TRBV9
CASSVGGGVRTEAFF
>TRBJ1-2|TRBV9
CASSTSTGSYGYTF
>TRBJ1-5|TRBV6-1
CASTRRDRHQPQHF
>TRBJ1-2|TRBV6-1
CASSARTGGGYTF
>TRBJ2-1|TRBV7-6
CARSGSPGALLNEQFF
>TRBJ2-6|TRBV28
CASSIRSGGTGANVLTF
>TRBJ1-2|TRBV2
CASLFFRGRNYGYTF
>TRBJ2-1|TRBV18
CASSGDRGNEQFF
>TRBJ1-1|TRBV6-4
CASSDRDNTEAFF
>TRBJ1-6|TRBV12-3/TRBV12-4
CASAPSGVTSPLHF
>TRBJ1-2|TRBV7-9
CASSFRSLGYTF
>TRBJ2-7|TRBV24-1
CATSDGTKQYF
>TRBJ2-1|TRBV25-1
CASSESSEQFF
>TRBJ2-3|TRBV6-4
CASSEAGGEADTQYF
>TRBJ2-5|TRBV6-1
CATCPRDIQESQYF
>TRBJ1-1|TRBV6-1
CASTQTEGTGNTEAFF
>TRBJ2-7|TRBV20-1
CSATDREDEQYF
>TRBJ1-1|TRBV2
CASSESRNTEAFF
>TRBJ2-7|TRBV24-1
CATSDNYEQYF
>TRBJ2-3|TRBV18
CASSPPQGRAGDTQYF